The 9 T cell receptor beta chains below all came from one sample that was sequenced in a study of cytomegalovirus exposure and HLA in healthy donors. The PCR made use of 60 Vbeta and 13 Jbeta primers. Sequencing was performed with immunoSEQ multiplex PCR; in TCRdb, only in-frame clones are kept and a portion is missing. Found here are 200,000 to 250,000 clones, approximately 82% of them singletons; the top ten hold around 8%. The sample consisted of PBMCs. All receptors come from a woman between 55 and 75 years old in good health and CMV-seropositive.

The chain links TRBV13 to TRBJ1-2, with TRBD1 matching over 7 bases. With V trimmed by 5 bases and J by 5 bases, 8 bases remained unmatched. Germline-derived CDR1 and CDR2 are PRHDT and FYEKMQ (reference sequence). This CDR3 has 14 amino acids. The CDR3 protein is CASSAIRGPYGYTF. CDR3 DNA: TGTGCCAGCAGCGCCATAAGGGGGCCGTATGGCTACACCTTC.

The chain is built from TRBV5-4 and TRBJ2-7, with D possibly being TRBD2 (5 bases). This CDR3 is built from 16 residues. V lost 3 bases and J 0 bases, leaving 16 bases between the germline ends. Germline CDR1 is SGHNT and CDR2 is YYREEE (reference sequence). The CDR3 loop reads CASSSSTSESSYEQYF. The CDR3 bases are TGTGCCAGCAGCTCTTCTACTAGTGAGAGCTCCTACGAGCAGTACTTC.

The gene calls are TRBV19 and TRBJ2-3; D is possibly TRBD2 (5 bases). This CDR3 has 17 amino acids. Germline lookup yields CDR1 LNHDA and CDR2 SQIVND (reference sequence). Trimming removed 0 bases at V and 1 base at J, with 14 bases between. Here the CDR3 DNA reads TGTGCCAGTAGTATAGACCCCTACCCGGAGGGCACAGATACGCAGTATTTT. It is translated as CASSIDPYPEGTDTQYF.

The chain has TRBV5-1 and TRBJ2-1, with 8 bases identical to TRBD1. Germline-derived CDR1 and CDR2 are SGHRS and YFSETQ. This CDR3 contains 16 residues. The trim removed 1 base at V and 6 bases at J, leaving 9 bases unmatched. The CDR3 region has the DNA TGCGCCAGCAGCTTGTTTGACAGGGGAGAGGGCAATGAGCAGTTCTTC. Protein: CASSLFDRGEGNEQFF.

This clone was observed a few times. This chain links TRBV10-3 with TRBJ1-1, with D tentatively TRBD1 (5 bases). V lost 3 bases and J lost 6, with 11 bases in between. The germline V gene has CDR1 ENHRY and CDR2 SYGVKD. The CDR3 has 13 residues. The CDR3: CAISEGAGAEAFF. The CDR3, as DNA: TGTGCCATCAGTGAAGGGGCTGGGGCTGAAGCTTTCTTT.

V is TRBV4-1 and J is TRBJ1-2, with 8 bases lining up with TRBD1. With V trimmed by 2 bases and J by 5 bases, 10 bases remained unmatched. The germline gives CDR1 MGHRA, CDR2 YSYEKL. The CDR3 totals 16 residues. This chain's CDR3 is CASSQKEPGQGYGYTF. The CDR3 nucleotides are TGCGCCAGCAGCCAAAAAGAACCCGGACAGGGATATGGCTACACCTTC.

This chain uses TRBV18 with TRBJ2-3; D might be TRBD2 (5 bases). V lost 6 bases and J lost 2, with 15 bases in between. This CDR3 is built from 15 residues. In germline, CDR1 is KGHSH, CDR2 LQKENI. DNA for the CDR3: TGTGCCAGCTCCCGCATCGGGATCCACACAGATACGCAGTATTTT. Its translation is CASSRIGIHTDTQYF.

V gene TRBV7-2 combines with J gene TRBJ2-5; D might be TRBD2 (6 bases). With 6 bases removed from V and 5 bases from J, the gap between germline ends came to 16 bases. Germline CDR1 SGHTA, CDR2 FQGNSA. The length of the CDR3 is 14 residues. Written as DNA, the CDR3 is TGTGCCAGCAGTTCCGTTCGGGAGCTCGAGACCCAGTACTTC. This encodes CASSSVRELETQYF.

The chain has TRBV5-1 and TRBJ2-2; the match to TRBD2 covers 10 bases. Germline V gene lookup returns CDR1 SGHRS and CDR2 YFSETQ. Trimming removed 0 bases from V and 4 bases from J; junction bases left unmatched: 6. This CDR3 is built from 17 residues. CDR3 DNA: TGCGCCAGCAGCTTGGCTAGCGGGAGCGGCGGCACCGGGGAGCTGTTTTTT. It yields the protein CASSLASGSGGTGELFF.